The 7 T cell receptor beta chains presented below share a single source sample, sequenced in a study of T cells in Graves' hyperthyroidism and ophthalmopathy. It was RNA transcripts that yielded the amplified TCR beta CDR3 regions. First-round RT-PCR targeting the TCR CDR3 was performed with the HTBI primer set. A single record per CDR3 protein comes from TCRdb applying MiXCR to the multiplex PCR reads. Here the sample spans around 340,000 distinct CDR3 sequences, roughly 17% being singletons. Source material: blood. Every receptor here comes from a man aged 25 to 40 with Graves' hyperthyroidism.

There are a few counts of this clonotype. This chain connects TRBV28 to TRBJ1-5; the D gene is possibly TRBD1 (5 bases). CDR1 is MDHEN and CDR2 is SYDVKM in the germline V gene. This CDR3 contains 12 residues. V lost 4 bases, J lost 7 bases, and 8 bases lay in between. CDR3 DNA sequence: TGTGCCAGCAGTTCCAGGGCCCAGCCCCAGCATTTT. Protein: CASSSRAQPQHF.

In DNA form, the CDR3 reads TGTGCCAGCAGCCCCAAGATAGGGGGCGCTTATGGCTACACCTTC. The encoded protein is CASSPKIGGAYGYTF. This chain joins TRBV5-5 and TRBJ1-2, with 7 bases aligning to TRBD1. J lost 5 bases, V lost 4 bases, and 11 bases had no gene match. The CDR3 has 15 residues. From germline, CDR1 is SGHKS and CDR2 YYEKEE (reference sequence). The full variable domain, completed using reference TRBV5-5 and TRBJ1-2, is DAGVTQSPTHLIKTRGQQVTLRCSPISGHKSVSWYQQVLGQGPQFIFQYYEKEERGRGNFPDRFSARQFPNYSSELNVNALLLGDSALYLCASSPKIGGAYGYTFGSGTRLTVV.

This clonotype has a count of ten or more. This chain uses TRBV5-1 with TRBJ2-3; D not resolved. V lost 1 base, J lost 6 bases, and 15 bases lay in between. The CDR3 is 15 residues long. The germline gives CDR1 SGHRS, CDR2 YFSETQ. Written as DNA, the CDR3 is TGCGCCAGCAGCTTGCAGGCTTCGGTGAAGGATACGCAGTATTTT. Translated: CASSLQASVKDTQYF.

A few counts support this clonotype. V and J are TRBV11-1 and TRBJ2-2; perhaps TRBD2 as D (5 bases). The germline V gene encodes CDR1 SGHAT and CDR2 FQDESV (reference sequence). V lost 5 bases to trimming and J lost 5 bases, with 18 bases between them. There are 16 residues in the CDR3. CDR3 sequence reads: CASSPDLLSGTGELFF. The CDR3 coding sequence is TGTGCCAGCAGCCCAGACTTGCTCTCGGGAACCGGGGAGCTGTTTTTT.

This clonotype has a count of ten or more. The CDR3 sequence: CSARDLRGADTEAFF. DNA of the CDR3: TGCAGTGCTAGAGATCTCCGGGGGGCTGACACTGAAGCTTTCTTT. The V gene is TRBV20-1, the J gene TRBJ1-1; the D gene is possibly TRBD1 (6 bases). The ends were cut back, 0 bases at V and 3 bases at J, with 14 bases in the middle. The CDR3 contains 15 residues. Germline loops: CDR1 DFQATT, CDR2 SNEGSKA (reference sequence).

This clonotype was seen many times. The V and J genes are TRBV29-1 and TRBJ2-6; a possible D gene is TRBD1 (6 bases). Germline CDR1 is SQVTM and CDR2 is ANQGSEA. Trimming pared 4 bases from V and 4 bases from J, leaving 11 bases between. The CDR3 extends over 14 amino acids. The DNA for the CDR3 is TGCAGCGTTGGGACAGTTCTAGGGGCCAACGTCCTGACTTTC. This translates into CSVGTVLGANVLTF.

The genes are TRBV7-9 and TRBJ2-5; TRBD2 might be the D (5 bases). The CDR3 is 13 amino acids. Trimming pared 3 bases from V and 3 bases from J, leaving 8 bases between. CDR1 is SEHNR and CDR2 is FQNEAQ in the germline V gene (reference sequence). The CDR3 nucleotides read TGTGCCAGCAGCTTTGTGAGGGAAGAGACCCAGTACTTC. It translates to CASSFVREETQYF.